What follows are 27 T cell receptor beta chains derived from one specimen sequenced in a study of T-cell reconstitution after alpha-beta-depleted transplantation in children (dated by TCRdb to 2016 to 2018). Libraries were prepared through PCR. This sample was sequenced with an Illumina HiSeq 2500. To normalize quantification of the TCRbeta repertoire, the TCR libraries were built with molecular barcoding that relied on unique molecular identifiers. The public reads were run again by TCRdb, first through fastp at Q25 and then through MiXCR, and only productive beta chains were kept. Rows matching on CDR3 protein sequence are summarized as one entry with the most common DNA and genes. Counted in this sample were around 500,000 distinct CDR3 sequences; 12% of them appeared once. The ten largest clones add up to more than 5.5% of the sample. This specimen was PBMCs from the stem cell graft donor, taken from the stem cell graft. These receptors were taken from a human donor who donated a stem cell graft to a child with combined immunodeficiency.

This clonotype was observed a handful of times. CDR3 protein: CASSSQGGRGNYEQYF. The CDR3 DNA reads TGCGCCAGCAGCTCTCAAGGAGGCAGGGGGAACTACGAGCAGTACTTC. The rearrangement uses TRBV5-1 and TRBJ2-7; 7 bases map to TRBD1. With V trimmed by 3 bases and J by 3 bases, 12 bases remained unmatched. Per the germline V gene, CDR1 is SGHRS and CDR2 is YFSETQ. This CDR3 comprises 16 residues.

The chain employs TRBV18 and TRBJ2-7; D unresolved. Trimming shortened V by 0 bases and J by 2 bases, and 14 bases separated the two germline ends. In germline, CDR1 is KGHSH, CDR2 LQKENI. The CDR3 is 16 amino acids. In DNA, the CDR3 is TGTGCCAGCTCACCACCTGGTAGGACCGGTGCCTACGAGCAGTACTTC. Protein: CASSPPGRTGAYEQYF.

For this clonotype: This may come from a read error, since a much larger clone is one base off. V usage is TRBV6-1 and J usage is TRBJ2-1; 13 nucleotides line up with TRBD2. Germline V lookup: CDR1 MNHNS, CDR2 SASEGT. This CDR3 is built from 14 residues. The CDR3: CASRGLAGYSEQFF. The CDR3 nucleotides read TGTGCCAGCAGGGGACTAGCGGGGTACAGTGAGCAGTTCTTC.

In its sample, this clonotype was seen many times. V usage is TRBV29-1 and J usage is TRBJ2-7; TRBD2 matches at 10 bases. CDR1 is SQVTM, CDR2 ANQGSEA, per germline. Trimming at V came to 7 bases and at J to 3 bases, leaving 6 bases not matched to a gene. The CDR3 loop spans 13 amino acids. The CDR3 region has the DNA TGCAGCGGGACTAGCGGAAGTGTCTACGAGCAGTACTTC. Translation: CSGTSGSVYEQYF.

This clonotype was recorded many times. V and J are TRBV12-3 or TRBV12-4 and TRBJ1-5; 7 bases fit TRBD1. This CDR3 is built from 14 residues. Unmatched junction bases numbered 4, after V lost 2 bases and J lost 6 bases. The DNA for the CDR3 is TGTGCCAGCAGTTTACAGGGGGACGGTCAGCCCCAGCATTTT. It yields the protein CASSLQGDGQPQHF.

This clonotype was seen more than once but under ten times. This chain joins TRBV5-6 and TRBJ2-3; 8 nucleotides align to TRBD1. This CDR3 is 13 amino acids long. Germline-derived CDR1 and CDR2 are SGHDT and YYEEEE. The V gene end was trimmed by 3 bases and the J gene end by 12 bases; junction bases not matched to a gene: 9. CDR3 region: CASSYRTGRAQYF. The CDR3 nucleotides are TGTGCCAGCAGCTACCGGACAGGGCGAGCTCAGTATTTT.

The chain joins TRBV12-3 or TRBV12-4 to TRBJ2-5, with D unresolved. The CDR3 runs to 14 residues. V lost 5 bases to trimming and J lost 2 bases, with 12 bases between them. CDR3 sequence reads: CASSPLRLQETQYF. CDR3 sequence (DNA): TGTGCCAGCAGTCCTTTGAGGCTACAAGAGACCCAGTACTTC.

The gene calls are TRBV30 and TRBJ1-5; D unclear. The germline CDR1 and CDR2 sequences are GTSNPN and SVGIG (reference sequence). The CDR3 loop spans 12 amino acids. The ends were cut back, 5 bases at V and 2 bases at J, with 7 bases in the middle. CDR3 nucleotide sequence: TGTGCCTGGTCCGGTGGCAATCAGCCCCAGCATTTT. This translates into CAWSGGNQPQHF.

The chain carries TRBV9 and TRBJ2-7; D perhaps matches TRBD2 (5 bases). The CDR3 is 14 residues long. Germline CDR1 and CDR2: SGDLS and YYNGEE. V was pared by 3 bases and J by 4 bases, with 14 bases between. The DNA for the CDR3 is TGTGCCAGCAGCGAACGGGGTGGGCAGTACGAGCAGTACTTC. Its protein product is CASSERGGQYEQYF. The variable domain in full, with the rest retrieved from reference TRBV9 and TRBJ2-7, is DSGVTQTPKHLITATGQRVTLRCSPRSGDLSVYWYQQSLDQGLQFLIQYYNGEERAKGNILERFSAQQFPDLHSELNLSSLELGDSALYFCASSERGGQYEQYFGPGTRLTVT.

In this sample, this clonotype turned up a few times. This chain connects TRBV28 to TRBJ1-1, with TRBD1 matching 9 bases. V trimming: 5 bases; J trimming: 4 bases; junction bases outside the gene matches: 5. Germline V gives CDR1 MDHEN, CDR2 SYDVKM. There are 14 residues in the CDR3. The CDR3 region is CASSRQGVRTEAFF. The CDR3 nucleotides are TGTGCCAGCAGTAGACAGGGGGTCCGCACTGAAGCTTTCTTT.

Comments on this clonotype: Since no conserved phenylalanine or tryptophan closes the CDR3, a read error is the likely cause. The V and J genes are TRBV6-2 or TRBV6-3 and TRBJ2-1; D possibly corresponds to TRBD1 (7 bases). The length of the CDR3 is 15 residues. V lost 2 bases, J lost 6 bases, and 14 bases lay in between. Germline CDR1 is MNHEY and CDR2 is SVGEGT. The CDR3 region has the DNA TGTGCCAGCAGTTACCGGTTGGAGGGGGCCAATGAGCAGTTCTAC. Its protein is CASSYRLEGANEQFY.

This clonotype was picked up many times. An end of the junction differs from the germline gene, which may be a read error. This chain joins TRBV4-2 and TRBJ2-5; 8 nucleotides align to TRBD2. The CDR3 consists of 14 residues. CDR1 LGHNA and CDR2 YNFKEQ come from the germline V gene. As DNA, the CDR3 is TGCGCCAGCAGCCCTGGACTAGCCCAAGAGACCCAGTACTTC. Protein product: CASSPGLAQETQYF.

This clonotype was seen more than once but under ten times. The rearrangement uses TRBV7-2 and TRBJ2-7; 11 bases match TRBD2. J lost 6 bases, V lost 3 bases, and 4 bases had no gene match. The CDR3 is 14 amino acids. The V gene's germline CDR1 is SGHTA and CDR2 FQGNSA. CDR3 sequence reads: CASSFYTSGSEQYF. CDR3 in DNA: TGTGCCAGCAGCTTCTACACTAGCGGGAGCGAGCAGTACTTC.

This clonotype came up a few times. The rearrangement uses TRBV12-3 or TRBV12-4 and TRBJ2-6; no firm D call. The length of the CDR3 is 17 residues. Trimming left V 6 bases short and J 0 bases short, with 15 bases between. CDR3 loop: CASRPRYTSSGANVLTF. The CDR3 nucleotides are TGTGCCAGCAGGCCCCGGTACACGAGCTCTGGGGCCAACGTCCTGACTTTC.

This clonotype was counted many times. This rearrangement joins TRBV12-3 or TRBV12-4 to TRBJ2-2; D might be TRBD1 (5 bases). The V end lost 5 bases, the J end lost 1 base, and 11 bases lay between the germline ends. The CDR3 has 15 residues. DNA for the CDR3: TGTGCCAGCAGTCTCCTAGGGGAGAACACCGGGGAGCTGTTTTTT. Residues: CASSLLGENTGELFF.

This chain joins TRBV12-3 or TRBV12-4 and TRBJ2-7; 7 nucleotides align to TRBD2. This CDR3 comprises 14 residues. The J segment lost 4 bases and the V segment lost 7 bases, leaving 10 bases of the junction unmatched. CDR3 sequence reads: CASTYGGSRYEQYF. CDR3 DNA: TGTGCCAGCACCTATGGCGGGAGTCGGTACGAGCAGTACTTC.

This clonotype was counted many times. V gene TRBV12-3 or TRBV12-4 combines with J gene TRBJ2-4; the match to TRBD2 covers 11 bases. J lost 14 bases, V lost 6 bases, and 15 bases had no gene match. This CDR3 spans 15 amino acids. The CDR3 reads CASSPGRASGGMEYF. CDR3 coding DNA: TGTGCCAGCAGCCCCGGCAGGGCTAGCGGGGGGATGGAGTACTTC.

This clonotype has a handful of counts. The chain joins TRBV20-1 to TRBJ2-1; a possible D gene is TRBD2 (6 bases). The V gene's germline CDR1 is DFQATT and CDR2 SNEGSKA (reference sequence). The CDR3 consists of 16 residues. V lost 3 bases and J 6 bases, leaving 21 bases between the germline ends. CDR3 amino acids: CSARGDSGGRVNEQFF. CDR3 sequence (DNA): TGCAGTGCTAGGGGTGATAGCGGAGGGCGGGTCAATGAGCAGTTCTTC.

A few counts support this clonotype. The CDR3 reads CASSKGETDLQETQYF. The CDR3 DNA sequence: TGTGCCAGCAGCAAAGGGGAGACAGACCTCCAAGAGACCCAGTACTTC. V and J are TRBV21-1 and TRBJ2-5; TRBD1 reflects the table's D call only, with no check against the DNA. TRBV21-1 represents a pseudogene. This CDR3 comprises 16 residues.

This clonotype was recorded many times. The CDR3 nucleotides are TGCGCCAGCAGCTTTAGTGGTACAGGCTACAATGAGCAGTTCTTC. Translation gives CASSFSGTGYNEQFF. The chain employs TRBV5-1 and TRBJ2-1; possible D gene TRBD1, 5 bases. The V end lost 2 bases, the J end lost 3 bases, and 12 bases lay between the germline ends. This CDR3 has 15 amino acids. CDR1 and CDR2 from the germline V gene are SGHRS and YFSETQ.

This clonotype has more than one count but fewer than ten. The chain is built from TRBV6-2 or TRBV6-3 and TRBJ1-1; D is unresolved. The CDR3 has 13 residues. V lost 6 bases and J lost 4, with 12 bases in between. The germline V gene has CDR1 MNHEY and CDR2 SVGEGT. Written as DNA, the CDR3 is TGTGCCAGCAGGGCCGAGTCGTTCACTGAAGCTTTCTTT. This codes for CASRAESFTEAFF.

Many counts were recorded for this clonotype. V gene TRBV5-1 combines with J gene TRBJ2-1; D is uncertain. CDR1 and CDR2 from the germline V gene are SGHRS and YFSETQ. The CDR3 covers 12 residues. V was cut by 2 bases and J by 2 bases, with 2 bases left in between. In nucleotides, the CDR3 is TGCGCCAGCAGCTTTACCTACAATGAGCAGTTCTTC. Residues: CASSFTYNEQFF.

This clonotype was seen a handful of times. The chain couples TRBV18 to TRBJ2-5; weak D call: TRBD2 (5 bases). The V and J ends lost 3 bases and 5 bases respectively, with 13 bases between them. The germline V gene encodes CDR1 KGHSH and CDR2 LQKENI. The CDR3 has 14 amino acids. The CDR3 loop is CASSPPAERETQYF. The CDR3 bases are TGTGCCAGCTCACCCCCTGCTGAGCGGGAGACCCAGTACTTC.

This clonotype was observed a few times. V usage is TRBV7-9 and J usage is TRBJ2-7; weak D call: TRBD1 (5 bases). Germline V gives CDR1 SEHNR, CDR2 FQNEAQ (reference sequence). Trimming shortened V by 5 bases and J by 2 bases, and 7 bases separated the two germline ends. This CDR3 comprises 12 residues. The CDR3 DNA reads TGTGCCAGCAGCGGGGCAGCCTACGAGCAGTACTTC. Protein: CASSGAAYEQYF.

The CDR3 loop reads CASGGGRGNEQFF. The CDR3 DNA follows: TGTGCCAGCGGCGGGGGCCGGGGGAATGAGCAGTTCTTC. The chain carries TRBV7-9 and TRBJ2-1; D perhaps matches TRBD2 (7 bases). Trimming left V 8 bases short and J 7 bases short, with 15 bases between. The germline V gene encodes CDR1 SEHNR and CDR2 FQNEAQ (reference sequence). The CDR3 runs to 13 residues.

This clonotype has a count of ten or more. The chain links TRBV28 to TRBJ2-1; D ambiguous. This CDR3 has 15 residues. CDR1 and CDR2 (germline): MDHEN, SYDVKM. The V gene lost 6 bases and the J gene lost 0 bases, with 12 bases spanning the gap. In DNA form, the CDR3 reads TGTGCCAGCAGCCGTGAACTTAGCTCCTACAATGAGCAGTTCTTC. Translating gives CASSRELSSYNEQFF. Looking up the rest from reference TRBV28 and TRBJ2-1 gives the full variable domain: DVKVTQSSRYLVKRTGEKVFLECVQDMDHENMFWYRQDPGLGLRLIYFSYDVKMKEKGDIPEGYSVSREKKERFSLILESASTNQTSMYLCASSRELSSYNEQFFGPGTRLTVL.

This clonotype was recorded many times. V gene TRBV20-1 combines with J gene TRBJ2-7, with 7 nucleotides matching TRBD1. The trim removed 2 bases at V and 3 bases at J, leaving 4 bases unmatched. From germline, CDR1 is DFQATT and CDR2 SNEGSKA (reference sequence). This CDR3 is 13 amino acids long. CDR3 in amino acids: CSARYGTVYEQYF. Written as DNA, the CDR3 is TGCAGTGCTAGATATGGGACAGTCTACGAGCAGTACTTC.